These 10 T cell receptor beta chains were sequenced from one sample in a study of OX40 agonist ivuxolimab in advanced cancers. Repertoires were generated with immunoSEQ multiplex PCR, while TCRdb's copy carries only in-frame clones and drops some. The table includes around 18,000 clones, about nine tenths detected once. This specimen consisted of CD4+ or CD8+ T cells sorted from blood, obtained in a trial of the OX40 agonist ivuxolimab. These receptor sequences come from an adult with an advanced solid tumor such as melanoma, head and neck, liver or kidney cancer.

This chain joins TRBV2 and TRBJ2-1, with 11 bases identical to TRBD2. The CDR3 length is 14 residues. Trimming removed 7 bases from V and 7 bases from J; junction bases left unmatched: 6. The V gene's germline CDR1 is SNHLY and CDR2 FYNNEI. DNA of the CDR3: TGTGCCAGCATGATAGGGACTAGCGGTAATGAGCAGTTCTTC. Translating gives CASMIGTSGNEQFF.

This chain joins TRBV7-2 and TRBJ2-1, with D uncertain. This CDR3 is built from 11 residues. Trimming pared 6 bases from V and 8 bases from J, leaving 8 bases between. From germline, CDR1 is SGHTA and CDR2 FQGNSA. CDR3 sequence reads: CASRALHEQFF. CDR3 coding DNA: TGTGCCAGCAGGGCCCTACATGAGCAGTTCTTC.

V is TRBV30 and J is TRBJ1-2; possibly TRBD1 for D (6 bases). The CDR3 contains 14 residues. Germline CDR1 and CDR2: GTSNPN and SVGIG (reference sequence). The ends were cut back, 0 bases at V and 2 bases at J, with 10 bases in the middle. The CDR3 DNA reads TGTGCCTGGAGTGTTGGACAGTCAAACTATGGCTACACCTTC. As protein: CAWSVGQSNYGYTF.

The chain combines TRBV27 with TRBJ2-7, with D possibly being TRBD1 (5 bases). V was clipped by 6 bases and J by 7 bases, with 19 bases between them. Germline V gene lookup returns CDR1 MNHEY and CDR2 SMNVEV (reference sequence). The CDR3 loop spans 14 amino acids. CDR3 sequence reads: CASRLEWTLGEQYF. CDR3 coding DNA: TGTGCCAGCAGACTTGAATGGACATTGGGTGAGCAGTACTTC.

The chain couples TRBV4-3 to TRBJ2-2; a possible D gene is TRBD1 (6 bases). Germline V lookup: CDR1 LGHNA, CDR2 YSLEER. The V end lost 4 bases, the J end lost 5 bases, and 8 bases lay between the germline ends. CDR3 length: 13 residues. DNA of the CDR3: TGCGCCAGCAGCCCAAGGGGGACCGGGGAGCTGTTTTTT. This codes for CASSPRGTGELFF.

V is TRBV6-1 and J is TRBJ1-1; maybe TRBD1 (6 bases). CDR1 MNHNS and CDR2 SASEGT come from the germline V gene. Between the trimmed V and J ends, which lost 11 bases and 0 bases, there was a span of 13 bases. The CDR3 covers 13 residues. The CDR3 here is CASNGQLNTEAFF. CDR3 nucleotides: TGTGCCTCCAACGGACAGCTGAACACTGAAGCTTTCTTT.

The gene calls are TRBV11-3 and TRBJ1-2; D might be TRBD1 (6 bases). The CDR3 is made up of 13 amino acids. Germline V gives CDR1 SGHNT, CDR2 YENEEA. Trimming took off 5 bases at V and 8 bases at J, with 15 bases between the two ends. The CDR3 sequence: CASSPMGARGYTF. Here the CDR3 DNA reads TGTGCCAGCAGCCCCATGGGGGCGCGGGGCTACACCTTC.

The chain combines TRBV28 with TRBJ2-1; maybe TRBD2 (6 bases). Germline V gives CDR1 MDHEN, CDR2 SYDVKM. This CDR3 is built from 15 residues. The V end lost 6 bases, the J end lost 4 bases, and 16 bases lay between the germline ends. The CDR3 is CASRGGAGEYNEQFF. CDR3 nucleotides: TGTGCCAGCAGGGGGGGAGCGGGCGAATACAATGAGCAGTTCTTC.

The chain employs TRBV19 and TRBJ2-1, with TRBD2 matching 12 bases. This CDR3 region has 15 residues. The V segment lost 8 bases and the J segment 9 bases; nucleotides outside the gene matches: 11. Germline V gives CDR1 LNHDA, CDR2 SQIVND (reference sequence). CDR3 protein: CASYPRLAGVAEQFF. CDR3 bases: TGTGCCAGTTACCCGCGACTAGCGGGAGTAGCTGAGCAGTTCTTC.

This clone was counted between two and nine times. The chain employs TRBV4-3 and TRBJ1-2; a possible D gene is TRBD1 (5 bases). The CDR3 totals 12 residues. V was pared by 1 base and J by 8 bases, with 8 bases between. Germline CDR1 and CDR2: LGHNA and YSLEER. CDR3 residues: CASSQGSGGYTF. The DNA of the CDR3 is TGCGCCAGCAGCCAAGGGTCAGGGGGCTACACCTTC.